This T cell receptor (beta chain) was retrieved from a study of CD8+CD57+ T cells in acquired aplastic anemia. Study in general: Isolated CD4+ and CD8+ cells, once sorted, yielded DNA averaging roughly 3 ug. The study's findings and limits: Between patients and controls, approximately 29 CD8+ CDR3 sequences were found in common. Simpson's diversity of CD8+ cells was not significantly different in patients compared with controls.

Patients sequenced had flow cytometry evidence of CD8+CD57+ cell expansion. Severe acquired aplastic anemia was diagnosed in all patients. Template material for TCR beta VDJ and CDR3 profiling consisted of genomic DNA. MiXCR, run by TCRdb on the reads, gives a single entry per CDR3 protein. The sample has approximately 180,000 distinct CDR3 sequences, about 45% seen once. This CDR3 region has 13 residues. Trimming pared 1 base from V and 3 bases from J, leaving 3 bases between. Germline CDR1 reads LNHDA; CDR2 reads SQIVND (reference sequence). Comments on this clonotype: Antigen specificity is unknown.

The sequence was collected from a human donor with aplastic anemia. The gene calls are TRBV19 and TRBJ2-2; D remains ambiguous. Sequencing was done on a sample of sorted CD4+, CD8+, or CD8+CD57+ T cells (not recorded which) from PBMCs. CDR3 amino acids: CASSIGDTGELFF. The CDR3 region has the DNA TGTGCCAGTAGTATAGGGGACACCGGGGAGCTGTTTTTT.